This entry is about one TCR beta chain. Original handling: Researchers report that nucleated cell counts were estimated from reference gene primer amplification. Profiled with immunoSEQ multiplex PCR; TCRdb holds only in-frame clones, not every one. The DNA was the basis for D and trimming; V, J and clone size are from that table. In the table there are 200,000 to 300,000 clones, 75% to 90% of which are singletons. The sample belongs to a study of blood T cell repertoires in COVID-19. Study background: COVID-19 samples from acute and convalescent phases originated in the United States, Italy and Spain.

The source of this sequence is a woman aged 55-69 years with active or convalescent COVID-19. The sequencing input was peripheral blood.

CDR3 residues: CASSPSGGTDTQYF. The CDR3 region has the DNA TGTGCCAGCAGCCCTAGCGGGGGAACAGATACGCAGTATTTT. The chain couples TRBV7-3 to TRBJ2-3; 10 nucleotides agree with TRBD2. Germline values: CDR1 SGHTA, CDR2 FQGTGA. The CDR3 is made up of 14 amino acids. V lost 5 bases to trimming and J lost 3 bases; unmatched junction nucleotides: 2.